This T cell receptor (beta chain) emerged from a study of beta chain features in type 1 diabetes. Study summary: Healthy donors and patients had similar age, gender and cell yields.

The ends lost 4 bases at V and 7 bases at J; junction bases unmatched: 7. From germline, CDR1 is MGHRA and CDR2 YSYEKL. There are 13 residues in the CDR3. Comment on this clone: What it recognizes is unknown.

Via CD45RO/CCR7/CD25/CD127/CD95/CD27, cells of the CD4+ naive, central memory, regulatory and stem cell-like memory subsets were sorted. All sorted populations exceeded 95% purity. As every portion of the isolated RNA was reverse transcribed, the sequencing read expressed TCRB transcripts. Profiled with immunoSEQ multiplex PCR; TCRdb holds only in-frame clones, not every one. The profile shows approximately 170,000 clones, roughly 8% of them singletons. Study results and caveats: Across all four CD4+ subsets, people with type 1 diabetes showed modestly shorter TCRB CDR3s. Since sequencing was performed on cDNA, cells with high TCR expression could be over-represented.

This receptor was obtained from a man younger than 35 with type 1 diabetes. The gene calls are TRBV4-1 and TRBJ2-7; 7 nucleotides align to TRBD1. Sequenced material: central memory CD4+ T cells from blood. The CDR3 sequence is CASSLQRQGEQYF. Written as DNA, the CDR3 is TGCGCCAGCAGCCTCCAAAGACAGGGAGAGCAGTACTTC.